Sequencing of this T cell receptor beta chain was carried out in a study of cytomegalovirus exposure and HLA in healthy donors. The study's findings and limits: It was shown in a later analysis that HLA-associated TCR beta chains were more clonally expanded than other, equally common chains.

Notes on this clone: Its cognate antigen is unknown.

CDR3 length: 16 residues. Germline V lookup: CDR1 LGHNT, CDR2 FRNRAP. V dropped 0 bases and J dropped 1 base, with 12 bases sitting between them. With 60 Vbeta and 13 Jbeta primers, the PCR was carried out. Repertoires were generated with immunoSEQ multiplex PCR, while TCRdb's copy carries only in-frame clones and drops some. The sample yields roughly 55,000 clones, over 55% seen once. The clonotype was recovered from a man aged 35-49 years in good health and CMV-seropositive. The chain uses TRBV12-5 and TRBJ1-2, with D perhaps matching TRBD1 (6 bases). Sample: PBMCs. This CDR3 reads CASGLVGGGSNYGYTF. CDR3 DNA sequence: TGTGCTAGTGGTTTGGTAGGTGGGGGCAGTAACTATGGCTACACCTTC. The whole variable domain, filled in from reference TRBV12-5 and TRBJ1-2, reads DARVTQTPRHKVTEMGQEVTMRCQPILGHNTVFWYRQTMMQGLELLAYFRNRAPLDDSGMPKDRFSAEMPDATLATLKIQPSEPRDSAVYFCASGLVGGGSNYGYTFGSGTRLTVV.